This passage covers 27 T cell receptor beta chains from one sample sequenced in a study of response to subunit inactivated influenza vaccine. From the RT-PCR reads, TCRdb called clonotypes with MiXCR, one entry per CDR3 protein. The table shows hundreds of thousands of distinct CDR3 sequences, with around 11% occurring only once. This same sample was also taken into another study, of T cells expressing NK-cell markers. That work adds: For TCR beta, cDNA was produced by 5'RACE template switching with UMIs.

Source: PBMCs from blood, taken on the day of vaccination. These receptors were taken from a man aged 50 or older who received an inactivated influenza vaccine.

This clonotype appeared many times. V and J are TRBV20-1 and TRBJ2-7; 7 bases match TRBD2. CDR3 size: 13 residues. Trimming at V came to 6 bases and at J to 4 bases, leaving 9 bases not matched to a gene. In germline, CDR1 is DFQATT, CDR2 SNEGSKA (reference sequence). The CDR3 DNA sequence: TGCAGTGCCAGAACGGGACTAAGATACGAGCAGTACTTC. Residues: CSARTGLRYEQYF.

The chain couples TRBV20-1 to TRBJ2-3, with a weak D call TRBD2 (6 bases). Germline CDR1 reads DFQATT; CDR2 reads SNEGSKA (reference sequence). Trimming stripped 6 bases from V and 0 bases from J, with 16 bases between. CDR3 length: 15 amino acids. CDR3: CSAKVVGGSTDTQYF. CDR3 DNA: TGCAGTGCAAAGGTAGTGGGGGGTAGCACAGATACGCAGTATTTT.

This clonotype was seen only a few times. This sequence joins TRBV18 and TRBJ2-3; no definite D call. Trimming removed 0 bases at V and 5 bases at J, with 6 bases between. Germline-derived CDR1 and CDR2 are KGHSH and LQKENI. The CDR3 runs 13 residues. Written as DNA, the CDR3 is TGTGCCAGCTCACCACCCTACGGAGATACGCAGTATTTT. Translated: CASSPPYGDTQYF.

This clonotype came up a few times. This sequence joins TRBV27 and TRBJ2-3, with 11 bases identical to TRBD2. CDR1 and CDR2 from the germline V gene are MNHEY and SMNVEV (reference sequence). This CDR3 comprises 16 residues. J was trimmed by 1 base and V by 0 bases; bases with no gene match: 0. The CDR3 region has the DNA TGTGCCAGCAGTTTATCGACTAGCGGGGGCACAGATACGCAGTATTTT. It specifies CASSLSTSGGTDTQYF.

The chain couples TRBV28 to TRBJ2-7; D ambiguous. Germline assignment: CDR1 MDHEN and CDR2 SYDVKM. The CDR3 is 14 residues long. Trimming cost V 5 bases and J 4 bases, with 15 bases left between them. The CDR3 protein is CASSPDWSLYEQYF. The DNA for the CDR3 is TGTGCCAGCAGTCCTGACTGGTCCCTTTACGAGCAGTACTTC.

This clonotype has at least ten counts. The chain is built from TRBV9 and TRBJ2-5, with D unresolved. The CDR3 loop spans 14 amino acids. CDR1 and CDR2 (germline): SGDLS, YYNGEE. Trimming took off 2 bases at V and 4 bases at J, with 12 bases between the two ends. CDR3 protein: CASSVSSLGETQYF. In nucleotides, the CDR3 is TGTGCCAGCAGCGTCAGCTCTTTGGGAGAGACCCAGTACTTC.

This clonotype showed up just a few times. This chain connects TRBV13 to TRBJ2-3; the D is unclear. Germline lookup yields CDR1 PRHDT and CDR2 FYEKMQ (reference sequence). Trimming pared 1 base from V and 0 bases from J, leaving 8 bases between. The CDR3 has 15 amino acids. This CDR3 reads CASSLVPSSTDTQYF. In DNA, the CDR3 is TGTGCCAGCAGCTTAGTTCCGTCTAGCACAGATACGCAGTATTTT.

This clonotype appeared a few times. The rearrangement links TRBV4-2 to TRBJ2-3; the match to TRBD2 covers 13 bases. The CDR3 extends over 16 amino acids. The germline V gene encodes CDR1 LGHNA and CDR2 YNFKEQ. Trimming took 4 bases from V and 4 from J; bases not matched to a gene: 5. The CDR3 DNA follows: TGTGCCAGCAGCCGAACTAGCGGGGGGGCGGCAGATACGCAGTATTTT. Translated: CASSRTSGGAADTQYF.

J is TRBJ1-4 and V is TRBV20-1; D call uncertain. The V gene lost 4 bases and the J gene lost 0 bases, with 9 bases spanning the gap. CDR1 is DFQATT and CDR2 is SNEGSKA in the germline V gene (reference sequence). CDR3 size: 14 residues. CDR3 region: CSAKESATNEKLFF. CDR3 DNA: TGCAGTGCTAAAGAGAGTGCAACTAATGAAAAACTGTTTTTT.

This clonotype was seen a few times. This sequence joins TRBV7-9 and TRBJ2-1; D gene unclear. Germline V gene data show CDR1 as SEHNR and CDR2 as FQNEAQ (reference sequence). V was pared by 4 bases and J by 5 bases, with 9 bases between. The CDR3 extends over 13 amino acids. The CDR3 loop reads CASSSPWDNEQFF. Here the CDR3 DNA reads TGTGCCAGCAGCTCCCCTTGGGACAATGAGCAGTTCTTC.

A few counts support this clonotype. The V gene is TRBV15, the J gene TRBJ2-1, with D perhaps TRBD1 or TRBD2 (5 bases each). Germline V gene lookup returns CDR1 LNHNV and CDR2 YYDKDF (reference sequence). There are 13 residues in the CDR3. Trimming stripped 1 base from V and 7 bases from J, with 8 bases between. The chain's CDR3 is CATSRGGVNEQFF. DNA of the CDR3: TGTGCCACCAGCAGAGGAGGGGTGAATGAGCAGTTCTTC.

This clonotype was seen repeatedly, ten times or more. The chain carries TRBV12-3 or TRBV12-4 and TRBJ2-2; the match to TRBD1 covers 8 bases. This CDR3 comprises 14 residues. With V trimmed by 3 bases and J by 6 bases, 3 bases remained unmatched. The CDR3 bases are TGTGCCAGCAGTTTTTCAGGGGGCTCCGGGGAGCTGTTTTTT. Amino acid sequence: CASSFSGGSGELFF.

This sequence joins TRBV19 and TRBJ2-7, with 8 positions matching TRBD2. Per the germline V gene, CDR1 is LNHDA and CDR2 is SQIVND (reference sequence). The CDR3 sequence is 15 residues long. Unmatched junction bases numbered 4, after V lost 3 bases and J lost 0 bases. CDR3 residues: CASSIVAGSSYEQYF. The CDR3 DNA follows: TGTGCCAGTAGTATTGTAGCGGGAAGCTCCTACGAGCAGTACTTC.

The chain carries TRBV10-3 and TRBJ2-7; the D gene is possibly TRBD2 (6 bases). Germline CDR1 ENHRY, CDR2 SYGVKD. The germline V and J ends were trimmed by 7 bases and 3 bases, with 13 bases remaining between them. CDR3 length: 13 amino acids. CDR3 nucleotide sequence: TGTGCCATCATGGGGAGGACGGGCTACGAGCAGTACTTC. This codes for CAIMGRTGYEQYF.

V and J are TRBV15 and TRBJ2-5, with D uncertain. V was shortened by 8 bases and J by 3 bases, with 7 bases between the two germline ends. The CDR3 is 11 amino acids. Germline CDR1 LNHNV, CDR2 YYDKDF (reference sequence). This CDR3 reads CATQGKETQYF. The CDR3 DNA sequence: TGTGCCACCCAAGGGAAAGAGACCCAGTACTTC.

CDR3 DNA: TGTGCCAGCAGTTTTATGGGCTACGAGCAGTACTTC. Its translation is CASSFMGYEQYF. This chain joins TRBV28 and TRBJ2-7, with D unresolved. Germline-derived CDR1 and CDR2 are MDHEN and SYDVKM. The CDR3 sequence is 12 residues long. Between the trimmed V and J ends, which lost 3 bases and 3 bases, there was a span of 6 bases. Drawing the rest from reference TRBV28 and TRBJ2-7, the complete variable domain is DVKVTQSSRYLVKRTGEKVFLECVQDMDHENMFWYRQDPGLGLRLIYFSYDVKMKEKGDIPEGYSVSREKKERFSLILESASTNQTSMYLCASSFMGYEQYFGPGTRLTVT.

The chain employs TRBV6-2 or TRBV6-3 and TRBJ1-5; the D is unclear. The CDR3 runs 13 residues. Germline V lookup: CDR1 MNHEY, CDR2 SVGEGT. Trimming stripped 7 bases from V and 4 bases from J, with 11 bases between. CDR3 nucleotides: TGTGCCAGCACCCGAGACACAAATCAGCCCCAGCATTTT. It is translated as CASTRDTNQPQHF.

This clonotype was detected only a few times. The rearrangement joins TRBV5-6 to TRBJ2-4, with 8 bases identical to TRBD1. The CDR3 contains 15 residues. Trimming removed 4 bases from V and 6 bases from J; junction bases left unmatched: 9. CDR1 and CDR2 (germline): SGHDT, YYEEEE. CDR3 sequence (DNA): TGTGCCAGCAGCGCCCCGGGACAGGCGACAAACATTCAGTACTTC. This sequence encodes CASSAPGQATNIQYF.

In this sample, this clonotype turned up a few times. The V gene is TRBV20-1, the J gene TRBJ1-1; D perhaps matches TRBD1 (6 bases). V lost 4 bases to trimming and J lost 2 bases, with 14 bases between them. There are 14 residues in the CDR3. Per germline, CDR1 DFQATT and CDR2 SNEGSKA (reference sequence). The CDR3 reads CSATPRTANTEAFF. The CDR3, as DNA: TGCAGTGCTACTCCAAGGACAGCCAACACTGAAGCTTTCTTT.

This clonotype occurred a few times. The chain combines TRBV4-2 with TRBJ2-5, with TRBD1 matching 7 bases. Trimming cost V 0 bases and J 2 bases; bases outside gene matches: 3. Germline CDR1 reads LGHNA; CDR2 reads YNFKEQ. This CDR3 spans 15 amino acids. The CDR3 DNA reads TGTGCCAGCAGCCAAGATTACAGGGGACAAGAGACCCAGTACTTC. Protein product: CASSQDYRGQETQYF.

There are many counts of this clonotype. The CDR3 sequence is CSVARPNGETQYF. For the CDR3, the DNA is TGCAGCGTTGCCCGCCCCAACGGAGAGACCCAGTACTTC. V gene TRBV29-1 combines with J gene TRBJ2-5; D gene uncertain. The germline gives CDR1 SQVTM, CDR2 ANQGSEA. With 4 bases removed from V and 4 bases from J, the gap between germline ends came to 13 bases. The length of the CDR3 is 13 residues.

The chain uses TRBV5-1 and TRBJ2-1, with D unresolved. The V end was cut by 4 bases, the J end by 0 bases, with 11 bases between. The CDR3 runs 15 residues. Germline loops: CDR1 SGHRS, CDR2 YFSETQ. The CDR3 DNA sequence: TGCGCCAGCAGCGGCTACTCGAGCTCCTACAATGAGCAGTTCTTC. Amino acid sequence: CASSGYSSSYNEQFF.

This clonotype was detected only a few times. This chain uses TRBV27 with TRBJ1-5; weak D call: TRBD1 (5 bases). This CDR3 contains 15 residues. Trimming took off 2 bases at V and 3 bases at J, with 11 bases between the two ends. CDR1 MNHEY and CDR2 SMNVEV come from the germline V gene (reference sequence). The CDR3 region is CASSLSRAYNQPQHF. In DNA form, the CDR3 reads TGTGCCAGCAGTTTAAGCAGGGCTTACAATCAGCCCCAGCATTTT.

This clonotype was counted many times. The chain links TRBV12-3 or TRBV12-4 to TRBJ2-1, with a possible D match to TRBD2 (6 bases). V shed 4 bases and J shed 6 bases, with 19 bases lying between them. CDR3 size: 16 residues. In DNA, the CDR3 is TGTGCCAGCAGTTCCCCCGAACTAGCACGGGCCAATGAGCAGTTCTTC. Translated, it gives CASSSPELARANEQFF.

The chain couples TRBV6-2 or TRBV6-3 to TRBJ1-2; 7 bases align to TRBD1. There are 15 residues in the CDR3. V shed 2 bases, J shed 0 bases, and the junction held 3 bases outside the gene matches. Looked up from germline, CDR1 is MNHEY and CDR2 is SVGEGT. CDR3 sequence: CASSYGTAANYGYTF. CDR3 nucleotides: TGTGCCAGCAGTTACGGGACAGCGGCTAACTATGGCTACACCTTC.

The chain has TRBV20-1 and TRBJ2-7; the D is unclear. Germline V gives CDR1 DFQATT, CDR2 SNEGSKA (reference sequence). The CDR3 runs to 14 residues. Trimming pared 0 bases from V and 0 bases from J, leaving 9 bases between. CDR3 sequence: CSARDGFDSYEQYF. The CDR3 DNA is TGCAGTGCTAGAGACGGCTTTGACTCCTACGAGCAGTACTTC.

Many counts were recorded for this clonotype. The rearrangement joins TRBV4-1 to TRBJ2-3; D call uncertain. The CDR3 is 16 residues long. V dropped 1 base and J dropped 1 base, with 12 bases sitting between them. CDR1 is MGHRA and CDR2 is YSYEKL in the germline V gene. The CDR3 reads CASSQGNGWGTDTQYF. The DNA for the CDR3 is TGCGCCAGCAGCCAAGGTAACGGGTGGGGCACAGATACGCAGTATTTT.